This T cell receptor (beta chain) was retrieved from a study of cytomegalovirus exposure and HLA in healthy donors. The PCR ran on 60 Vbeta and 13 Jbeta primers. The protocol was immunoSEQ multiplex PCR, while the TCRdb copy is restricted to in-frame clones and leaves out a portion. The sample has approximately 180,000 clones; about four fifths are singletons. The CDR3 length is 16 residues. The V gene lost 2 bases and the J gene lost 4 bases, with 15 bases spanning the gap. Germline V gene lookup returns CDR1 MDHEN and CDR2 SYDVKM. Study-level points and caveats: CMV antigen specificity was confirmed in vitro for three CMV-associated chains. The authors listed approximately 160 TCR beta chains as cytomegalovirus-associated. Among immune exposure information, only CMV serostatus was available.

For this clone: Its matching antigen is unknown.

The receptor comes from a male donor in good health and CMV-seronegative. The rearrangement links TRBV28 to TRBJ2-1, with a weak D call TRBD2 (6 bases). Sequences were obtained from PBMCs. The CDR3 protein is CASSLTRERGYNEQFF. The DNA of the CDR3 is TGTGCCAGCAGTTTAACCCGGGAGAGGGGATACAATGAGCAGTTCTTC.